This T cell receptor beta chain was sequenced in a study of blood T cell repertoires in COVID-19 (dated by TCRdb to 2019 to 2021). Study-level background: Samples covering the acute and convalescent phases of COVID-19 were provided by collaborators in the United States, Italy and Spain. The material from the prospective study consisted of cDNA or gDNA derived from T cells, B-cell-depleted T cells, or PBMCs. The dataset comprised deeply sampled blood TCRbeta repertoires from subjects exposed to, actively infected with, or recovered from COVID-19. The repertoires were released in a freely available public database intended as a resource for research on the immune response to SARS-CoV-2. Samples were obtained from the ongoing ImmuneRACE study (first 160 participants) and from 1,254 subjects provided by 6 global collaborators. Sample metadata almost always included a de-identified subject ID, COVID-19 status, age in years and sex. Where available, HLA class I and class II types were obtained from metadata supplied by the sample provider rather than from assay-based typing.

Results the study describes overall, beyond this receptor: Clinical and demographic metadata were provided uncurated, with the amount varying by source and participant.

One collaborating source in Seattle enrolled patients while the patients were actively infected and followed the patients over time throughout the course of disease. The collaborating institutions used their own protocols to collect whole blood in K2EDTA tubes. Collaborator samples were shipped for TCRbeta analysis as frozen whole blood, isolated PBMCs, or DNA extracted from either sample type. The immunoSEQ Assay, a bias-controlled multiplex PCR, was used to amplify TCRbeta CDR3 regions from genomic DNA. On the authors' methods: The number of nucleated cells in each sample was estimated from the amplification of reference gene primers within the assay. Sequence reads were collapsed and filtered to measure the absolute abundance of every unique TCRbeta CDR3 rearrangement. Productive Simpson clonality was computed per sample as the square root of Simpson's diversity index over productive rearrangements. In its TCRdb copy, this immuneACCESS table keeps in-frame sequences only and misses some clones. Where compared with another copy, unresolved V genes explain less than half of these, and the others have no known cause. Clone size and V and J calls were adopted from that table, with D and trimming inferred from the DNA. The sample table shows 50,000 to 60,000 clones, and about four fifths are seen once. The leading ten clones occupy under 30% of the sample.

In the case of this clone: Its binding antigen is unknown. No clone much larger than this one lies a single base away; base qualities are absent.

Sequenced input: peripheral blood. This sequence originates from a woman of 80 years or more with COVID-19, enrolled during active disease.

Here the CDR3 is given as CASSVGPRFTEAFF. The nucleotide sequence is given as TGTGCCAGCAGCGTAGGTCCGCGGTTCACTGAAGCTTTCTTT. The sequence is built from TRBV9 and TRBJ1-1; the D gene cannot be resolved reliably. From its cysteine to its phenylalanine, the CDR3 spans 14 amino acids. The DNA shown is the 42-base CDR3, in frame from base 1. Looking up the germline V gene yields CDR1 SGDLS and CDR2 YYNGEE. Cut back by 0 bases and 4 bases, the V and J ends lie 10 bases apart. Reference TRBV9 and TRBJ1-1 genes cover what lies past the CDR3, so the full variable domain is DSGVTQTPKHLITATGQRVTLRCSPRSGDLSVYWYQQSLDQGLQFLIQYYNGEERAKGNILERFSAQQFPDLHSELNLSSLELGDSALYFCASSVGPRFTEAFFGQGTRLTVV.